This TCR beta chain comes out of a study of control samples from healthy donors and cancer patients. V shed 7 bases, J shed 1 base, and the junction held 3 bases outside the gene matches. The CDR3 consists of 13 residues. Germline loops: CDR1 SNHLY, CDR2 FYNNEI. This clone is a singleton in its sample. The protocol was immunoSEQ multiplex PCR, while the TCRdb copy is restricted to in-frame clones and leaves out a portion. The table records more than 100,000 clones, approximately 90% of them present only once. The chain uses TRBV2 and TRBJ1-1, with TRBD1 matching 7 bases. The specimen was blood. The receptor was isolated from a man younger than 35 in good health. CDR3: CASKDRRNTEAFF. For the CDR3, the DNA is TGTGCCAGCAAGGACAGGAGGAACACTGAAGCTTTCTTT.